The sequence of this TCR beta chain was determined in a study of blood T cell repertoires in COVID-19. Study at large: Both acute and convalescent COVID-19 samples were obtained from the United States, Italy and Spain. PBMCs, B-cell-depleted T cells, or T cells provided the cDNA or gDNA that made up the material.

This clone came up once. The CDR3 loop spans 14 amino acids. Unmatched junction bases numbered 2, after V lost 0 bases and J lost 3 bases. Germline CDR1 reads SQVTM; CDR2 reads ANQGSEA. Original processing methods: Scientists estimated how many nucleated cells there were by amplifying reference gene primers. Profiling relied on immunoSEQ multiplex PCR, and the TCRdb table lists in-frame clones only, not all of them. From that table come the V and J calls and clone size; the DNA was used to work out D and trimming. The sample lists approximately 200,000 clones, around 90% occurring once. This clonotype originated in a man in his 70s with acute or convalescent COVID-19. The rearrangement uses TRBV29-1 and TRBJ1-2; TRBD1 matches at 9 bases. The sequencing input was peripheral blood. This chain's CDR3 is CSVEEGQGYYGYTF. CDR3 bases: TGCAGCGTTGAAGAGGGACAGGGCTACTATGGCTACACCTTC.